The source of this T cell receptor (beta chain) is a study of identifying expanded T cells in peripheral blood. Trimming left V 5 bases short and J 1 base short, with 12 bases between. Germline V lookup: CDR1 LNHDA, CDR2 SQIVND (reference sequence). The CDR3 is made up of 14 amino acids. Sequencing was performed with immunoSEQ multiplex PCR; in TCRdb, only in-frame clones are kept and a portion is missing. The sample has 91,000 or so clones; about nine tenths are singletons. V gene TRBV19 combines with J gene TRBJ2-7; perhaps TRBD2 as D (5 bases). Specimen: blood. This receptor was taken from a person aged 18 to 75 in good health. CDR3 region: CASSPSTGSYEQYF. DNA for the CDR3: TGTGCCAGTAGTCCCTCGACGGGATCCTACGAGCAGTACTTC.